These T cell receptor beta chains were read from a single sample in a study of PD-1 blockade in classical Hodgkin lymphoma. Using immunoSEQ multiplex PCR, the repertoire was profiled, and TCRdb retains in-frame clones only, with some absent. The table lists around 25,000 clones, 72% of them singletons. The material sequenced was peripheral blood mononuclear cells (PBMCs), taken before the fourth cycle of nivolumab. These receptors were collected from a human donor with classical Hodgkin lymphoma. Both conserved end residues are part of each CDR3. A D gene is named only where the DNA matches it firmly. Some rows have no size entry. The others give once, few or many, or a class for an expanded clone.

TGTGCCACCAGCAGAGACCGGGCTTATAGCACAGATACGCAGTATTTT	CATSRDRAYSTDTQYF	NA	once	TRBV15	TRBJ2-3
TGTGCCTGGACCCGCCTCTGGGACACTGAAGCTTTCTTT	CAWTRLWDTEAFF	NA	NA	TRBV30	TRBJ1-1
TGCGCCAGCATGGGGAGCTCCTACAATGAGCAGTTCTTC	CASMGSSYNEQFF	NA	NA	TRBV5-1	TRBJ2-1
TGTGCCAGCTCACCAATCTTCGAGCGGGGGATGGATGAGCAGTTCTTC	CASSPIFERGMDEQFF	TRBD2	NA	TRBV18	TRBJ2-1
TGTGCCAGTAGTATCAGGGGTCCTAATGAAAAACTGTTTTTT	CASSIRGPNEKLFF	NA	NA	TRBV19	TRBJ1-4
TGTGCCACCAGCCGGACAGGGAACACTGAAGCTTTCTTT	CATSRTGNTEAFF	TRBD1	NA	TRBV15	TRBJ1-1
TGTGCCAGCAGTTACCCCGGGACAGGGGCCGAGCAGTACTTC	CASSYPGTGAEQYF	TRBD1	NA	TRBV6-5	TRBJ2-7
TGTGCCAGCAGTGGACAGGTTGGGGCTAATTCACCCCTCCACTTT	CASSGQVGANSPLHF	NA	NA	TRBV2	TRBJ1-6
TGTGCCTGGAGTTTCGGACTAGCGGGGGGGGAGCAGTTCTTC	CAWSFGLAGGEQFF	TRBD2	NA	TRBV30	TRBJ2-1
TGCGCCAGCAGCCCGGTAGGAGGGTTGGGTTATTCACCCCTCCACTTT	CASSPVGGLGYSPLHF	NA	NA	TRBV5-1	TRBJ1-6
TGTGCCAGCGGAAGCGGGGGGGCCACAGATACGCAGTATTTT	CASGSGGATDTQYF	TRBD2	few	TRBV28	TRBJ2-3
TGTGCCACCGTTAGGGGGGGGTACTACGAGCAGTACTTC	CATVRGGYYEQYF	NA	NA	TRBV6-1	TRBJ2-7
TGTGCCAGCAGCCCGGGCGCGGGACAGGGAAAACTCTATGGCTACACCTTC	CASSPGAGQGKLYGYTF	TRBD1	NA	TRBV11-3	TRBJ1-2
TGTGCCAGCAGTCTTATAGGCGCCCGTGACAGGGCGGGGCATGGCTACACCTTC	CASSLIGARDRAGHGYTF	TRBD1	NA	TRBV27	TRBJ1-2
TGTGCCAGCAGCCAAGCCCAGGGACAGGGGGCCGCAGATACGCAGTATTTT	CASSQAQGQGAADTQYF	TRBD1	NA	TRBV4-2	TRBJ2-3
TGTGCCAGTAGTAAGTACACCAGCTCCTACGAGCAGTACTTC	CASSKYTSSYEQYF	NA	NA	TRBV19	TRBJ2-7
TGTGCCATCAGTGAGTCGTGGGGGGGCACAGATACGCAGTATTTT	CAISESWGGTDTQYF	NA	NA	TRBV10-3	TRBJ2-3
TGTGCCAGCAGTCCCGACAGGATAGGGGGGAAACTGTTTTTT	CASSPDRIGGKLFF	NA	NA	TRBV28	TRBJ1-4
TGTGCCAGCAGTTACGGGCACCTCAATTCACCCCTCCACTTT	CASSYGHLNSPLHF	NA	NA	TRBV6-6	TRBJ1-6
TGTGCCTGGAGGGACCGGACCGAGCAGTTCTTC	CAWRDRTEQFF	NA	NA	TRBV30	TRBJ2-1